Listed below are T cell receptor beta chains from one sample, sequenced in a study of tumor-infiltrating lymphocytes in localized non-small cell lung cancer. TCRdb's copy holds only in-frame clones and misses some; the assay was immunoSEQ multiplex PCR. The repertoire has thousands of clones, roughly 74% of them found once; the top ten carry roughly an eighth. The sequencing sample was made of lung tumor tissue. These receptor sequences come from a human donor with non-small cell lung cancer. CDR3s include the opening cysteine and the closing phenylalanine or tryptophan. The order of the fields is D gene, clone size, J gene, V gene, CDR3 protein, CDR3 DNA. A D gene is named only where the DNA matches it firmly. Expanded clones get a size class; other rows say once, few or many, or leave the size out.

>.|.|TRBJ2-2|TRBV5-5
CASRGGGSNTGELFF
TGTGCCAGCAGGGGGGGCGGTTCGAACACCGGGGAGCTGTTTTTT
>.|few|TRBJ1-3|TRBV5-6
CASSLDGGPGNTIYF
TGTGCCAGCAGCTTGGATGGGGGGCCTGGAAACACCATATATTTT
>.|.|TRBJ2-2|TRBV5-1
CASSFSGPGELFF
TGCGCCAGCAGCTTCTCAGGTCCAGGGGAGCTGTTTTTT
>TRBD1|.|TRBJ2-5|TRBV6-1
CASSPGTGTGETQYF
TGTGCCAGCAGTCCGGGGACAGGGACAGGAGAGACCCAGTACTTC
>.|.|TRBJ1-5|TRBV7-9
CASSLAGGSNQPQHF
TGTGCCAGCAGCTTAGCGGGGGGGAGCAATCAGCCCCAGCATTTT
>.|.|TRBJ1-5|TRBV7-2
CASSPQGTNQPQHF
TGTGCCAGCAGCCCCCAGGGGACTAATCAGCCCCAGCATTTT
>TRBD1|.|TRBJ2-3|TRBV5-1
CASSLTGQGTTDTQYF
TGCGCCAGCAGCTTAACGGGACAGGGCACCACAGATACGCAGTATTTT
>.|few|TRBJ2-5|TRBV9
CASSLSGFLPETQYF
TGTGCCAGCAGCCTATCGGGGTTCCTCCCGGAGACCCAGTACTTC
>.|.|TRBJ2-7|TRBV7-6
CASSLGGWTYEQYF
TGTGCCAGCAGCTTGGGGGGCTGGACCTACGAGCAGTACTTC
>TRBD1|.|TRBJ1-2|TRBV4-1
CASSQESGGRVYGYTF
TGCGCCAGCAGCCAAGAGTCAGGGGGTAGGGTCTATGGCTACACCTTC
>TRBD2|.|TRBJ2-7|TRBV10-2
CASSGPSGRALDEQYF
TGCGCCAGCAGTGGACCTAGCGGGAGGGCCCTGGATGAGCAGTACTTC
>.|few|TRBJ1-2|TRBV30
CAWSERGAAANYGYTF
TGTGCCTGGAGTGAGCGTGGGGCAGCAGCTAACTATGGCTACACCTTC
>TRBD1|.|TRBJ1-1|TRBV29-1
CSVHRGQVNTEAFF
TGCAGCGTCCACAGGGGGCAAGTGAACACTGAAGCTTTCTTT
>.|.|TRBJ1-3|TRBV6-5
CASSYSAARNTIYF
TGTGCCAGCAGTTACTCCGCGGCCCGAAACACCATATATTTT
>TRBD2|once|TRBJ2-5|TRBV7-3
CASSLAASGSGTQYF
TGTGCCAGCAGCCTAGCCGCTAGCGGGAGCGGGACCCAGTACTTC
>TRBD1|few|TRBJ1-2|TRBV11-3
CASSLGQGNHYGYTF
TGTGCCAGCAGCTTAGGACAGGGGAATCACTATGGCTACACCTTC
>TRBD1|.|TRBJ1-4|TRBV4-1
CASSHGTGDEKLFF
TGCGCCAGCAGCCATGGGACAGGGGATGAAAAACTGTTTTTT
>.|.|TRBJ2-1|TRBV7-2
CASSLDWGGAYNEQFF
TGTGCCAGCAGCTTAGATTGGGGGGGGGCTTACAATGAGCAGTTCTTC
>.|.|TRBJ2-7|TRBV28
CASSLNGFRMEYF
TGTGCCAGCAGTTTGAATGGGTTCAGGATGGAGTACTTC
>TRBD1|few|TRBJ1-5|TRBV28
CASKGGQGSNQPQHF
TGTGCCAGCAAGGGCGGACAGGGAAGCAATCAGCCCCAGCATTTT
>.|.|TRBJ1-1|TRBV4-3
CASSLSEGTEAFF
TGCGCCAGCAGCCTCTCGGAAGGTACTGAAGCTTTCTTT
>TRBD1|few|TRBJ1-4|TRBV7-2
CASSPVKGGGYEKLFF
TGTGCCAGCAGCCCGGTAAAAGGGGGCGGGTATGAAAAACTGTTTTTT
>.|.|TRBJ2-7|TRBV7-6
CASSPGPNYEQYF
TGTGCCAGCAGCCCGGGACCTAACTACGAGCAGTACTTC
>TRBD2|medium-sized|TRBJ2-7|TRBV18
CASSQTSGSEQYF
TGTGCCAGCTCACAAACTAGCGGGAGCGAGCAGTACTTC
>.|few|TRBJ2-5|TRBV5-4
CASSWGTQETQYF
TGTGCCAGCAGCTGGGGGACCCAAGAGACCCAGTACTTC
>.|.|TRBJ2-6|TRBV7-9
CASKVAGANVLTF
TGTGCCAGCAAAGTTGCTGGGGCCAACGTCCTGACTTTC
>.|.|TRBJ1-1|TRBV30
CAWRPGRWNTEAFF
TGTGCCTGGAGGCCGGGACGCTGGAACACTGAAGCTTTCTTT
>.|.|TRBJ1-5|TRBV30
CAWSLPLSNQPQHF
TGTGCCTGGAGTCTCCCCTTGAGCAATCAGCCCCAGCATTTT
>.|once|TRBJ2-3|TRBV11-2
CASTSTDTQYF
TGTGCCAGCACCAGCACAGATACGCAGTATTTT
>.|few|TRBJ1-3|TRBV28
CATGRGGGNTIYF
TGTGCCACCGGACGGGGCGGTGGAAACACCATATATTTT
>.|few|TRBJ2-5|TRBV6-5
CASSPSRRRQETQYF
TGTGCCAGCAGTCCCTCGAGGCGGCGCCAAGAGACCCAGTACTTC
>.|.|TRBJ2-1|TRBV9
CASSPRSSYNEQFF
TGTGCCAGCAGCCCCCGGAGCTCCTACAATGAGCAGTTCTTC
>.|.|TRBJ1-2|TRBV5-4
CASSPDGLHSGYGYTF
TGTGCCAGCAGCCCCGATGGGTTACACTCTGGGTATGGCTACACCTTC
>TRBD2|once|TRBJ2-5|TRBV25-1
CASSEGTSGQETQYF
TGTGCCAGCAGTGAGGGGACTAGCGGCCAAGAGACCCAGTACTTC
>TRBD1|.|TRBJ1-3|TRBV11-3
CASSLAGGKGNTIYF
TGTGCCAGCAGCCTGGCAGGGGGCAAGGGAAACACCATATATTTT
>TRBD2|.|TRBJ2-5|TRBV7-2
CASSSSSGRGETQYF
TGTGCCAGCAGCTCCTCTAGCGGGAGGGGGGAGACCCAGTACTTC
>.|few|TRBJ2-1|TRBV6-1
CASSPLYTEQFF
TGTGCCAGCAGCCCCCTGTATACTGAGCAGTTCTTC
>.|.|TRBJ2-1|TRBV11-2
CASSPRLSSYNEQFF
TGTGCCAGCAGCCCGCGACTGAGCTCCTACAATGAGCAGTTCTTC
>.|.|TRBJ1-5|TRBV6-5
CASSTGDQPQHF
TGTGCCAGCAGTACTGGAGATCAGCCCCAGCATTTT
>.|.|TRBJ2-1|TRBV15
CATSRAGTPYNEQFF
TGTGCCACCAGCAGAGCCGGGACCCCCTACAATGAGCAGTTCTTC
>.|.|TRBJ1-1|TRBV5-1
CASSFISPILNTEAFF
TGCGCCAGCAGCTTTATCAGTCCAATCCTGAACACTGAAGCTTTCTTT
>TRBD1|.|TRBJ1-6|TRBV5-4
CASKDRGNSPLHF
TGTGCCAGCAAGGACAGGGGTAATTCACCCCTCCACTTT